This passage covers 2 T cell receptor beta chains from one sample sequenced in a study of blood T cell repertoires in COVID-19. Here immunoSEQ multiplex PCR was the method, and the copy in TCRdb shows in-frame clones only, minus some. Of 450,000 or so clones in the sample, about 91% were seen once. The sample comprised peripheral blood. Receptor source: a man aged 18-30 years with COVID-19, enrolled during active disease.

This clone has a single count. J is TRBJ2-7 and V is TRBV2, with 8 bases aligning to TRBD2. CDR3 length: 15 residues. Germline assignment: CDR1 SNHLY and CDR2 FYNNEI. Trimming took 2 bases from V and 1 from J; bases not matched to a gene: 4. The chain's CDR3 is CASSESSGASYEQYF. DNA for the CDR3: TGTGCCAGCAGTGAAAGTAGCGGGGCGTCCTACGAGCAGTACTTC.

This chain connects TRBV11-2 to TRBJ2-1, with D possibly being TRBD2 (5 bases). V lost 0 bases and J lost 8, with 8 bases in between. The CDR3 is 13 residues long. Germline CDR1 is SGHAT and CDR2 is FQNNGV. DNA for the CDR3: TGTGCCAGCAGCTTAGATCTGCGGGATGAGCAGTTCTTC. Translation gives CASSLDLRDEQFF.